One and the same sample provided the 9 T cell receptor beta chains below, sequenced in a study of PD-L1 blockade in urothelial cancer. Time point meaning: peripheral blood 6 weeks after treatment start. TCRdb keeps only in-frame clones here, not all; method: immunoSEQ multiplex PCR. The sample has some 120,000 clones; around 89% are singletons. The sample was PBMCs, taken around atezolizumab (anti-PD-L1) treatment. The receptors derive from a man in his sixties with urothelial cancer.

The rearrangement joins TRBV7-3 to TRBJ2-3, with TRBD2 matching 11 bases. CDR1 and CDR2 (germline): SGHTA, FQGTGA. The J segment lost 3 bases and the V segment lost 5 bases, leaving 7 bases of the junction unmatched. This CDR3 contains 16 residues. This chain's CDR3 is CASSTLAGGPTDTQYF. The CDR3 region has the DNA TGTGCCAGCAGCACTTTAGCGGGGGGGCCTACAGATACGCAGTATTTT.

The V call is TRBV5-1, the J call TRBJ2-3; 10 bases map to TRBD2. J gave up 0 bases and V 0 bases, and 22 bases lay outside the gene matches. Germline loops: CDR1 SGHRS, CDR2 YFSETQ. This CDR3 comprises 23 residues. The chain's CDR3 is CASSLEGLAGGPGSSSSTDTQYF. CDR3 sequence (DNA): TGCGCCAGCAGCTTGGAAGGGTTAGCGGGGGGCCCCGGGAGCTCGTCCAGCACAGATACGCAGTATTTT.

The rearrangement uses TRBV19 and TRBJ2-2; D not resolved. The CDR3 is 15 amino acids. V was trimmed by 8 bases and J by 1 base, leaving 14 bases between them. Germline values: CDR1 LNHDA, CDR2 SQIVND (reference sequence). The CDR3 DNA follows: TGTGCCAGTGACACCTCATTAGGGAACACCGGGGAGCTGTTTTTT. Residues: CASDTSLGNTGELFF.

Details on this clone: Additional DNA sequences in this sample encode the identical CDR3. The gene calls are TRBV11-2 and TRBJ2-1, with a possible D match to TRBD1 (5 bases). Trimming removed 1 base from V and 0 bases from J, with 7 bases in between. This CDR3 is built from 15 residues. Germline V gene sequence: CDR1 SGHAT, CDR2 FQNNGV. CDR3 in DNA: TGTGCCAGCAGCTTAGGGGGCAGCTCCTACAATGAGCAGTTCTTC. This sequence encodes CASSLGGSSYNEQFF. Based on the CDR3 plus reference TRBV11-2 and TRBJ2-1, the full variable domain is EAGVAQSPRYKIIEKRQSVAFWCNPISGHATLYWYQQILGQGPKLLIQFQNNGVVDDSQLPKDRFSAERLKGVDSTLKIQPAKLEDSAVYLCASSLGGSSYNEQFFGPGTRLTVL.

The chain joins TRBV5-1 to TRBJ2-3; 7 positions match TRBD2. CDR1 SGHRS and CDR2 YFSETQ come from the germline V gene. The CDR3 loop spans 15 amino acids. Losses at the gene ends were 4 bases for V and 4 bases for J; bases not matched to a gene: 9. CDR3 amino acids: CASSGDYIPADTQYF. The CDR3 DNA is TGCGCCAGCAGCGGGGACTACATACCGGCAGATACGCAGTATTTT.

This chain links TRBV28 with TRBJ2-1; possible D gene TRBD1, 5 bases. V dropped 2 bases and J dropped 1 base, with 12 bases sitting between them. CDR1 is MDHEN and CDR2 is SYDVKM in the germline V gene. This CDR3 spans 16 amino acids. Written as DNA, the CDR3 is TGTGCCAGCAGTTTAATAGGGGCTGGATCCTACAATGAGCAGTTCTTC. This gives the protein CASSLIGAGSYNEQFF.

J is TRBJ1-3 and V is TRBV5-1, with a weak D call TRBD1 (5 bases). V was trimmed by 1 base and J by 4 bases, leaving 12 bases between them. Germline V gives CDR1 SGHRS, CDR2 YFSETQ. The CDR3 sequence is 15 residues long. CDR3 sequence: CASSLRLGPGNTIYF. The CDR3 bases are TGCGCCAGCAGCTTGCGGTTGGGGCCCGGAAACACCATATATTTT.

This clone is a singleton in its sample. The CDR3 sequence is CASSLALAGGGETQYF. The CDR3 DNA sequence: TGTGCCAGCAGCTTAGCACTAGCGGGAGGGGGAGAGACCCAGTACTTC. This sequence joins TRBV11-2 and TRBJ2-5; 13 bases map to TRBD2. Germline trimming cut 1 base from V and 4 bases from J; bases unmatched to any gene: 3. CDR3 length: 16 amino acids. Germline V gives CDR1 SGHAT, CDR2 FQNNGV.

The chain couples TRBV6-5 to TRBJ2-7, with D maybe TRBD2 (6 bases). Germline V CDR1 and CDR2: MNHEY, SVGAGI. The CDR3 runs to 16 residues. Deletions cut 0 bases from V and 0 bases from J, with 12 bases between. CDR3 region: CASSYSPGSSSYEQYF. CDR3 nucleotide sequence: TGTGCCAGCAGTTACTCTCCCGGGAGTAGCTCCTACGAGCAGTACTTC.